The sequence of this T cell receptor (beta chain) was determined in a study of cytomegalovirus exposure and HLA in healthy donors. Vbeta (60) and Jbeta (13) primers were used in the PCR. TCRdb keeps only in-frame clones here, not all; method: immunoSEQ multiplex PCR. This table has over 150,000 clones, 65% to 85% appearing once. The sample was PBMCs. This clonotype was obtained from a man aged 18-30 years in good health and CMV-seronegative.

CDR3 nucleotide sequence: TGTGCCAGCAGCCCTTATTACACAGATACGCAGTATTTT. Amino acids: CASSPYYTDTQYF. The V call is TRBV7-2, the J call TRBJ2-3; unclear D gene. This CDR3 has 13 amino acids. V shed 5 bases and J shed 2 bases, with 8 bases lying between them. Germline values: CDR1 SGHTA, CDR2 FQGNSA.